This T cell receptor beta chain was recorded in a study of a mutant IDH1 vaccine in newly diagnosed glioma. Study information: The therapy given earlier, which was standard therapy, consisted of radiotherapy, temozolomide, or both, and most of the patients received both. Study observations and caveats: Changes in top peripheral clonotypes did not appear linked to pseudoprogression. A vaccine-induced immune response developed in around 92% of the patients.

Time point indicated: baseline, week 1 (first vaccination visit). Regarding treatment: pre-vaccination baseline after standard-of-care therapy. Those who donated had recent WHO grade 3 or 4 IDH1-mutant, ATRX-lost astrocytomas. The method was immunoSEQ multiplex PCR; TCRdb's version includes in-frame clones alone and lacks a portion of them. This table holds over 75,000 clones, 70% to 90% found once. A word on this clone: The antigen is unknown.

This CDR3 has 11 residues. V lost 2 bases and J lost 6, with 5 bases in between. Germline V gene sequence: CDR1 MNHEY, CDR2 SVGAGI. The chain joins TRBV6-5 to TRBJ2-7; D tentatively reads TRBD1 or TRBD2 (5 bases each). This TCR derives from a woman between 50 and 59 years old with glioma. The sequenced sample was PBMCs, obtained from a glioma patient treated with radiotherapy, temozolomide or both. The CDR3 sequence is CASSYGGEQYF. In nucleotides, the CDR3 is TGTGCCAGCAGTTACGGGGGCGAGCAGTACTTC.